This entry lists 21 T cell receptor beta chains sequenced from one sample in a study of radiotherapy plus CTLA-4 blockade in lung cancer. Assay: immunoSEQ multiplex PCR; the TCRdb copy retains only in-frame clones and omits some. The sample has some 15,000 clones, 72% seen once. Source: peripheral blood, taken from a patient treated with radiotherapy plus ipilimumab. The receptors derive from a human donor with non-small cell lung cancer whose response to radiotherapy plus ipilimumab could not be evaluated.

The CDR3 spells CASSGLDRGNTGELFF. In nucleotides, the CDR3 is TGTGCCAGTAGTGGGCTAGACAGGGGAAACACCGGGGAGCTGTTTTTT. The genes are TRBV19 and TRBJ2-2; 8 bases line up with TRBD1. The CDR3 contains 16 residues. Per the germline V gene, CDR1 is LNHDA and CDR2 is SQIVND (reference sequence). The V segment lost 5 bases and the J segment 2 bases; nucleotides outside the gene matches: 7.

The CDR3 sequence is CASSMGVDTEAFF. The CDR3 DNA follows: TGTGCCAGTAGTATGGGAGTTGACACTGAAGCTTTCTTT. J is TRBJ1-1 and V is TRBV19, with D hard to call. The V end lost 3 bases, the J end lost 3 bases, and 8 bases lay between the germline ends. CDR3 size: 13 residues. The germline V gene has CDR1 LNHDA and CDR2 SQIVND (reference sequence).

The chain is built from TRBV5-6 and TRBJ2-2, with unresolved D. Germline V gene data show CDR1 as SGHDT and CDR2 as YYEEEE. The CDR3 length is 15 residues. V gave up 0 bases and J gave up 3 bases, with 9 bases separating them. Here the CDR3 reads CASSLVAVYTGELFF. In DNA, the CDR3 is TGTGCCAGCAGCTTGGTAGCAGTTTACACCGGGGAGCTGTTTTTT.

For this clone: The junction does not match germline at one end; this may be a read error. CDR3 nucleotides: TGTGCCAGCCGTGACCTGACAGGGAAGGTGGGCACCATATATTTT. It specifies CASRDLTGKVGTIYF. This chain uses TRBV6-1 with TRBJ1-3; 7 bases align to TRBD1. The CDR3 length is 15 residues. Germline assignment: CDR1 MNHNS and CDR2 SASEGT.

The chain is built from TRBV13 and TRBJ1-1; maybe TRBD1 (5 bases). The CDR3 extends over 14 amino acids. From germline, CDR1 is PRHDT and CDR2 FYEKMQ (reference sequence). Between the trimmed V and J ends, which lost 6 bases and 0 bases, there was a span of 11 bases. The CDR3 coding sequence is TGTGCCAGCAGTCCTCAGGGAATGAACACTGAAGCTTTCTTT. It yields the protein CASSPQGMNTEAFF. Drawing the rest from reference TRBV13 and TRBJ1-1, the complete variable domain is AAGVIQSPRHLIKEKRETATLKCYPIPRHDTVYWYQQGPGQDPQFLISFYEKMQSDKGSIPDRFSAQQFSDYHSELNMSSLELGDSALYFCASSPQGMNTEAFFGQGTRLTVV.

Only a few counts were recorded for this clone. The chain has TRBV10-3 and TRBJ1-6, with D maybe TRBD1 (6 bases). There are 15 residues in the CDR3. Germline CDR1 reads ENHRY; CDR2 reads SYGVKD. V was clipped by 2 bases and J by 5 bases, with 10 bases between them. CDR3: CAISEGQLNNSPLHF. In DNA, the CDR3 is TGTGCCATCAGTGAGGGACAGCTAAATAATTCACCCCTCCACTTT.

This clone was detected only once. The chain couples TRBV5-4 to TRBJ1-1, with a possible D match to TRBD1 (6 bases). Germline V lookup: CDR1 SGHNT, CDR2 YYREEE (reference sequence). V lost 0 bases and J lost 4, with 10 bases in between. This CDR3 has 14 amino acids. The CDR3 bases are TGTGCCAGCAGCTTGGATCAGGGGCGCACTGAAGCTTTCTTT. Its translation is CASSLDQGRTEAFF.

The chain has TRBV16 and TRBJ1-2; 9 bases map to TRBD1. The CDR3 loop spans 17 amino acids. Germline lookup yields CDR1 KGHSY and CDR2 FQNENV. The J segment lost 5 bases and the V segment lost 4 bases, leaving 14 bases of the junction unmatched. This chain's CDR3 is CASSLTTPGQGLYGYTF. The CDR3 nucleotides are TGTGCCAGCAGCCTTACAACGCCGGGACAGGGTCTATATGGCTACACCTTC. The variable domain in full, with the rest retrieved from reference TRBV16 and TRBJ1-2, is GEEVAQTPKHLVRGEGQKAKLYCAPIKGHSYVFWYQQVLKNEFKFLISFQNENVFDETGMPKERFSAKCLPNSPCSLEIQATKLEDSAVYFCASSLTTPGQGLYGYTFGSGTRLTVV.

The V call is TRBV5-6, the J call TRBJ2-5, with unresolved D. The CDR3 has 14 amino acids. Deletions cut 1 base from V and 5 bases from J, with 12 bases between. Germline assignment: CDR1 SGHDT and CDR2 YYEEEE. The CDR3, as DNA: TGTGCCAGCAGCTTGTTTTGGGTCGGGGAGACCCAGTACTTC. It encodes CASSLFWVGETQYF.

This clone came up once. This chain uses TRBV5-4 with TRBJ2-5; tentatively, D is TRBD2 (7 bases). Germline V gene data show CDR1 as SGHNT and CDR2 as YYREEE (reference sequence). CDR3 length: 15 residues. V shed 1 base and J shed 7 bases, with 17 bases lying between them. The CDR3 DNA reads as TGTGCCAGCAGCTTGAGGGGGGGAACTGGGGGGACCCAGTACTTC. Protein sequence: CASSLRGGTGGTQYF.

This chain connects TRBV6-1 to TRBJ1-6, with 8 positions matching TRBD1. Germline V gene data show CDR1 as MNHNS and CDR2 as SASEGT. This CDR3 spans 14 amino acids. Trimming took 6 bases from V and 10 from J; bases not matched to a gene: 8. The CDR3: CASRITGGDSPLHF. The CDR3 nucleotides read TGTGCCAGCAGGATTACAGGGGGAGACTCACCCCTCCACTTT.

This chain joins TRBV5-1 and TRBJ1-2; TRBD1 matches at 9 bases. J lost 5 bases, V lost 5 bases, and 7 bases had no gene match. Germline loops: CDR1 SGHRS, CDR2 YFSETQ. CDR3 size: 14 residues. CDR3 region: CASRLGTGWYGYTF. The CDR3 nucleotides are TGCGCCAGCAGGCTTGGGACAGGGTGGTATGGCTACACCTTC.

The chain uses TRBV6-6 and TRBJ1-2; TRBD1 aligns across 8 bases. The germline V gene encodes CDR1 MNHNY and CDR2 SVGAGI (reference sequence). Trimming removed 7 bases from V and 0 bases from J; junction bases left unmatched: 7. The CDR3 runs 15 residues. The CDR3 protein is CASTIQGEANYGYTF. The CDR3 DNA follows: TGTGCCAGCACCATACAGGGGGAAGCTAACTATGGCTACACCTTC.

V usage is TRBV7-9 and J usage is TRBJ1-1; 7 bases agree with TRBD1. The V and J ends lost 5 bases and 0 bases, in that order; junction bases with no gene match: 12. This CDR3 region has 17 residues. The germline CDR1 and CDR2 sequences are SEHNR and FQNEAQ (reference sequence). The CDR3 DNA reads as TGTGCCAGCAGCCCCAGGGGGACGGGGTTTCTGAACACTGAAGCTTTCTTT. It codes for CASSPRGTGFLNTEAFF.

The V and J genes are TRBV7-9 and TRBJ1-1, with 9 bases identical to TRBD1. Germline CDR1 is SEHNR and CDR2 is FQNEAQ (reference sequence). This CDR3 is built from 13 residues. Losses at the gene ends were 5 bases for V and 5 bases for J; bases not matched to a gene: 3. This CDR3 is CASSRQGGTEAFF. The CDR3, as DNA: TGTGCCAGCAGCCGACAGGGGGGTACTGAAGCTTTCTTT.

J is TRBJ1-3 and V is TRBV11-3; 8 bases map to TRBD1. The V gene end was trimmed by 5 bases and the J gene end by 2 bases; junction bases not matched to a gene: 5. This CDR3 is built from 15 residues. In germline, CDR1 is SGHNT, CDR2 YENEEA. This CDR3 reads CASSPGQGPGNTIYF. The CDR3 DNA reads as TGTGCCAGCAGCCCCGGACAGGGACCTGGAAACACCATATATTTT.

In its sample, this clone was seen once. The chain is built from TRBV27 and TRBJ1-2; 8 bases map to TRBD1. Unmatched junction bases numbered 11, after V lost 5 bases and J lost 3 bases. The CDR3 covers 16 residues. The V gene's germline CDR1 is MNHEY and CDR2 SMNVEV (reference sequence). The CDR3 spells CASSLTSRTGHYGYTF. The CDR3, as DNA: TGTGCCAGCAGTCTGACTTCCCGGACAGGGCACTATGGCTACACCTTC.

The chain joins TRBV9 to TRBJ2-4; 7 bases map to TRBD2. CDR3 length equals 16 residues. J gave up 0 bases and V 4 bases, and 7 bases lay outside the gene matches. Germline V lookup: CDR1 SGDLS, CDR2 YYNGEE. The CDR3 region has the DNA TGTGCCAGCAGCCCTCAGCGGGGCCTAGCCAAAAACATTCAGTACTTC. Translation: CASSPQRGLAKNIQYF.

This CDR3 reads CSVEPDRGDYGYTF. The CDR3 DNA follows: TGCAGCGTTGAACCGGACAGGGGGGACTATGGCTACACCTTC. The J gene is TRBJ1-2, the V gene TRBV29-1, with 10 positions matching TRBD1. CDR1 and CDR2 (germline): SQVTM, ANQGSEA. The CDR3 spans 14 residues. The V segment lost 2 bases and the J segment 3 bases; nucleotides outside the gene matches: 3.

The chain links TRBV4-1 to TRBJ2-7, with D possibly TRBD1 on 6 matching bases. This CDR3 spans 13 amino acids. Trimming took 1 base from V and 6 from J, leaving 10 bases between them. The germline V gene encodes CDR1 MGHRA and CDR2 YSYEKL. The CDR3: CASSQAQGSEQYF. DNA for the CDR3: TGCGCCAGCAGCCAAGCCCAGGGGAGCGAGCAGTACTTC.

This chain joins TRBV5-5 and TRBJ1-2, with 9 bases that match TRBD1. Germline loops: CDR1 SGHKS, CDR2 YYEKEE (reference sequence). V lost 3 bases, J lost 7 bases, and 7 bases stayed unmatched. The length of the CDR3 is 14 residues. The CDR3 is CASSSGTGTGGYTF. The DNA for the CDR3 is TGTGCCAGCAGCTCCGGGACAGGGACAGGTGGCTACACCTTC.